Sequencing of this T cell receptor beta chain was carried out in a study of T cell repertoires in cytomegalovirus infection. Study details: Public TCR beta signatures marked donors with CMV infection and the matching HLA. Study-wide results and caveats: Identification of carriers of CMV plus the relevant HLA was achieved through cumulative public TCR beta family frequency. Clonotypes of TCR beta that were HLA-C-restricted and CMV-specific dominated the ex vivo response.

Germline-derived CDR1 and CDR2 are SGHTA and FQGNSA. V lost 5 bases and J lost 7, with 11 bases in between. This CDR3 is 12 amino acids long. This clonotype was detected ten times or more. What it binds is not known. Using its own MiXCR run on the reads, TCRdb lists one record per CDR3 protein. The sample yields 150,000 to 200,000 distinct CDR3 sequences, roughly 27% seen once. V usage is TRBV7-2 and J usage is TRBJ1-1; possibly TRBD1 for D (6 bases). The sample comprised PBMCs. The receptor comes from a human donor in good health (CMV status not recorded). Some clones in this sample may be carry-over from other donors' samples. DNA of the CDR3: TGTGCCAGCAGCGTGGACAGCCTTGAAGCTTTCTTT. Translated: CASSVDSLEAFF.